The subject of this entry is one TCR beta chain. The target antigen is unknown. The CDR3 covers 13 residues. Per germline, CDR1 MDHEN and CDR2 SYDVKM. V gave up 3 bases and J gave up 2 bases, with 7 bases separating them. The sample belongs to a study of PD-1 blockade in classical Hodgkin lymphoma. Overall study results and limits: Individuals initiating nivolumab under 1 year after ASCT were excluded. Newly diagnosed patients were said to have less baseline TCR diversity than healthy donors did.

Following autologous stem cell transplantation, relapse occurred in every patient, and exposure to brentuximab vedotin varied. Libraries were prepared by immunoSEQ multiplex PCR; TCRdb keeps only in-frame clonotypes and omits some of them. The data show 60,000 to 75,000 clones, about 88% seen once. This TCR came from a human donor with classical Hodgkin lymphoma. The V and J genes are TRBV28 and TRBJ1-2, with D uncertain. The sample here was peripheral blood mononuclear cells (PBMCs), taken at baseline. The CDR3 loop reads CASSFGGNYGYTF. CDR3 DNA: TGTGCCAGCAGTTTCGGCGGAAACTATGGCTACACCTTC.